This TCR beta chain was obtained from a study of T-cell reconstitution after alpha-beta-depleted transplantation in children (dated by TCRdb to 2016 to 2017). A note on the overall study: Using TCR repertoire profiling, the study quantitatively followed how T-cell immune reconstitution unfolded in children after TCRalphabeta/CD19-depleted allogeneic hematopoietic cell transplantation.

A note on this clonotype: Its antigen is not yet known. Nothing much larger sits one base from this clone, and base qualities are not available.

Receptors were amplified or captured by PCR. TCRdb names Illumina HiSeq 2500 as the instrument used. Molecular barcoding was employed in the preparation of TCR libraries, with unique molecular identifiers being used to normalize TCRbeta repertoire quantification. In TCRdb, the public reads were trimmed at Q25 with fastp and aligned with MiXCR, with productive beta chains retained. Merged by CDR3 protein, the rows form single entries marked with the most common genes and DNA. Recorded for this sample are some 500,000 distinct CDR3 sequences; around 17% of them occurred a single time. Approximately 3% of the sample rests with the top ten. V is shortened by 0 bases, J by 5 bases, and the region joining them spans 9 bases. The CDR3 spans 13 residues, from the cysteine through the phenylalanine. The only DNA kept is the CDR3, 39 bases in frame from the first base. Per the germline V gene, SGHRS is the CDR1 and YFSETQ is the CDR2.

This sample comprised PBMCs from the stem cell graft donor, obtained from the stem cell graft. The TCR comes from a human donor who donated a stem cell graft to a child with acute lymphoblastic leukemia. The chain was built from TRBV5-1 and TRBJ2-7; the D region possibly corresponds to TRBD1 (6 bases align). The CDR3 protein is CASSLAGQNEQYF. The DNA reads TGCGCCAGCAGCTTGGCAGGACAGAACGAGCAGTACTTC.